This T cell receptor beta chain is from a study of T cell responses to AZD1222 COVID-19 vaccine. Whole-study results and caveats: Scientists sampled the repertoires only once the peak T cell response had passed. Possibly, clonal diversity was underestimated; donors were largely white British and included more females. Targeting of unmutated variant regions was reportedly seen in nearly half of spike-specific TCRs.

The V gene end was trimmed by 7 bases and the J gene end by 8 bases; junction bases not matched to a gene: 13. There are 14 residues in the CDR3. Germline V gene lookup returns CDR1 LNHDA and CDR2 SQIVND (reference sequence). Worth noting for this clone: Its matching antigen is unknown.

The assay was immunoSEQ multiplex PCR, and TCRdb's table has in-frame clones only and misses some. The table has 90,000 to 140,000 clones, nearly 90% seen once; the top ten hold roughly 45%. This sample comprised peripheral blood, obtained 28 days after the second AZD1222 dose. The sequence derives from an adult who received the AZD1222 COVID-19 vaccine. The chain is built from TRBV19 and TRBJ1-2, with 7 bases matching TRBD1. As DNA, the CDR3 is TGTGCCAGTATCGGGAGACAGGGACCGGGCGGCTACACCTTC. Its protein is CASIGRQGPGGYTF.